Below, 18 T cell receptor beta chains from the same sample are listed, as sequenced in a study of cytomegalovirus exposure and HLA in healthy donors. The protocol was immunoSEQ multiplex PCR, while the TCRdb copy is restricted to in-frame clones and leaves out a portion. The sample shows 50,000 or so clones, over 85% of them seen only once. Sequencing used PBMCs. These receptors were obtained from a woman aged 18-30 years in good health and CMV-seropositive.

This chain connects TRBV19 to TRBJ1-4, with 9 bases identical to TRBD1. The V gene end was trimmed by 6 bases and the J gene end by 8 bases; junction bases not matched to a gene: 13. Germline V CDR1 and CDR2: LNHDA, SQIVND (reference sequence). CDR3 length: 16 residues. CDR3 sequence reads: CASSIGDRGGNEKLFF. In DNA form, the CDR3 reads TGTGCCAGTAGCATCGGCGACAGGGGGGGAAACGAAAAACTGTTTTTT. The full variable domain, its missing parts supplied by reference TRBV19 and TRBJ1-4, is DGGITQSPKYLFRKEGQNVTLSCEQNLNHDAMYWYRQDPGQGLRLIYYSQIVNDFQKGDIAEGYSVSREKKESFPLTVTSAQKNPTAFYLCASSIGDRGGNEKLFFGSGTQLSVL.

The CDR3 DNA sequence: TGTGCCAGCAGCCATGGACAGGGGGGGACTAGCAATCAGCCCCAGCATTTT. Translation: CASSHGQGGTSNQPQHF. This chain uses TRBV7-2 with TRBJ1-5; TRBD1 matches 10 bases. CDR3 length: 17 residues. CDR1 is SGHTA, CDR2 FQGNSA, per germline. Trimming cost V 5 bases and J 0 bases; bases outside gene matches: 7.

The rearrangement joins TRBV2 to TRBJ2-3; 7 bases match TRBD2. Germline-derived CDR1 and CDR2 are SNHLY and FYNNEI. The CDR3 is 13 amino acids. V gave up 9 bases and J gave up 6 bases; unmatched junction bases: 9. CDR3 coding DNA: TGTGCCAGGGTGGCAGCGGGGAAGGATACGCAGTATTTT. Translating gives CARVAAGKDTQYF.

The gene calls are TRBV25-1 and TRBJ1-2, with a weak D call TRBD1 (6 bases). This CDR3 has 14 residues. Trimming took 1 base from V and 4 from J, leaving 10 bases between them. Germline loops: CDR1 MGHDK, CDR2 SYGVNS. DNA of the CDR3: TGTGCCAGCAGTGAATTTGGGGGCAGCTATGGCTACACCTTC. As protein: CASSEFGGSYGYTF.

The chain employs TRBV12-5 and TRBJ2-7; the D is unclear. Trimming removed 3 bases from V and 3 bases from J, with 12 bases in between. The CDR3 consists of 14 residues. Germline V CDR1 and CDR2: LGHNT, FRNRAP. CDR3 amino acids: CASGLPVRSYEQYF. The CDR3 DNA follows: TGTGCTAGTGGTTTACCAGTACGGAGCTACGAGCAGTACTTC.

The J gene is TRBJ1-2, the V gene TRBV6-1; 7 bases align to TRBD1. Germline V lookup: CDR1 MNHNS, CDR2 SASEGT. The CDR3 contains 13 residues. The V gene end was trimmed by 6 bases and the J gene end by 8 bases; junction bases not matched to a gene: 9. CDR3 sequence (DNA): TGTGCCAGCAGCGCGACAGGGTGGATCGGCTACACCTTC. Protein product: CASSATGWIGYTF.

As DNA, the CDR3 is TGTGCCAGCAGCCAACAAACAGGGAACACTGAAGCTTTCTTT. Translated, it gives CASSQQTGNTEAFF. The chain employs TRBV9 and TRBJ1-1; tentative D call: TRBD1 (5 bases). The CDR3 runs to 14 residues. Trimming cost V 4 bases and J 1 base, with 11 bases left between them. Germline V gene data show CDR1 as SGDLS and CDR2 as YYNGEE. The full variable domain, in which reference TRBV9 and TRBJ1-1 provide the parts outside the CDR3, is DSGVTQTPKHLITATGQRVTLRCSPRSGDLSVYWYQQSLDQGLQFLIQYYNGEERAKGNILERFSAQQFPDLHSELNLSSLELGDSALYFCASSQQTGNTEAFFGQGTRLTVV.

The chain carries TRBV28 and TRBJ2-2, with no clear D. Germline V gene sequence: CDR1 MDHEN, CDR2 SYDVKM. With 0 bases removed from V and 1 base from J, the gap between germline ends came to 6 bases. The CDR3 covers 15 residues. The DNA of the CDR3 is TGTGCCAGCAGTTTATGGATCGGGAACACCGGGGAGCTGTTTTTT. The encoded protein is CASSLWIGNTGELFF.

The chain links TRBV6-6 to TRBJ1-1; D remains ambiguous. Trimming stripped 2 bases from V and 4 bases from J, with 5 bases between. CDR3 length: 12 residues. CDR1 MNHNY and CDR2 SVGAGI come from the germline V gene (reference sequence). The CDR3 region is CASSYRVTEAFF. CDR3 bases: TGTGCCAGCAGTTACCGGGTCACTGAAGCTTTCTTT.

The chain is built from TRBV6-6 and TRBJ2-1; 9 nucleotides match TRBD1. The CDR3 is 16 amino acids. Germline values: CDR1 MNHNY, CDR2 SVGAGI (reference sequence). V shed 7 bases and J 6 bases; nucleotides not matched to a gene: 13. CDR3 protein: CASNQPGTGYRNEQFF. DNA for the CDR3: TGTGCCAGCAACCAACCCGGGACAGGGTATCGCAATGAGCAGTTCTTC.

The chain couples TRBV11-3 to TRBJ2-1; D ambiguous. The CDR3 spans 14 residues. V was clipped by 5 bases and J by 9 bases, with 17 bases between them. Looked up from germline, CDR1 is SGHNT and CDR2 is YENEEA. Here the CDR3 reads CASSQTGTGGEQFF. CDR3 sequence (DNA): TGTGCCAGCAGCCAAACCGGCACGGGTGGTGAGCAGTTCTTC.

The chain is built from TRBV11-2 and TRBJ2-7; D may be TRBD2 (5 bases). The V gene's germline CDR1 is SGHAT and CDR2 FQNNGV. The CDR3 has 17 residues. V was pared by 1 base and J by 2 bases, with 18 bases between. CDR3 region: CASSLAVLAGLAYEQYF. Written as DNA, the CDR3 is TGTGCCAGCAGCTTAGCGGTTTTGGCGGGCCTAGCCTACGAGCAGTACTTC. The variable domain in full, with the rest retrieved from reference TRBV11-2 and TRBJ2-7, is EAGVAQSPRYKIIEKRQSVAFWCNPISGHATLYWYQQILGQGPKLLIQFQNNGVVDDSQLPKDRFSAERLKGVDSTLKIQPAKLEDSAVYLCASSLAVLAGLAYEQYFGPGTRLTVT.

J is TRBJ2-3 and V is TRBV14; 8 bases line up with TRBD2. This CDR3 has 16 residues. Germline assignment: CDR1 SGHDN and CDR2 FVKESK. J gave up 2 bases and V 4 bases, and 8 bases lay outside the gene matches. The CDR3 loop reads CASSPLAGRITDTQYF. DNA for the CDR3: TGTGCCAGCAGCCCCTTAGCGGGGAGGATCACAGATACGCAGTATTTT. The variable domain in full, completed from reference TRBV14 and TRBJ2-3, reads EAGVTQFPSHSVIEKGQTVTLRCDPISGHDNLYWYRRVMGKEIKFLLHFVKESKQDESGMPNNRFLAERTGGTYSTLKVQPAELEDSGVYFCASSPLAGRITDTQYFGPGTRLTVL.

V is TRBV6-4 and J is TRBJ2-1; 10 bases fit TRBD1. CDR1 is MRHNA, CDR2 SNTAGT, per germline. CDR3 length: 15 residues. V shed 2 bases and J 3 bases; nucleotides not matched to a gene: 1. CDR3 in DNA: TGTGCCAGCAGTGACAGGACAGGGGGCTACAATGAGCAGTTCTTC. Translation gives CASSDRTGGYNEQFF.

This clone was seen just once. The chain has TRBV11-2 and TRBJ1-1, with 9 bases identical to TRBD1. The ends lost 5 bases at V and 6 bases at J; junction bases unmatched: 7. The CDR3 loop spans 14 amino acids. Germline values: CDR1 SGHAT, CDR2 FQNNGV. The CDR3 loop reads CASSPGTGTAEAFF. The CDR3 DNA reads TGTGCCAGCAGCCCCGGGACAGGGACTGCTGAAGCTTTCTTT.

This chain joins TRBV7-9 and TRBJ2-7; D ambiguous. The germline CDR1 and CDR2 sequences are SEHNR and FQNEAQ (reference sequence). CDR3 length: 14 residues. Between the trimmed V and J ends, which lost 1 base and 0 bases, there was a span of 7 bases. The CDR3 spells CASSLGGNSYEQYF. The CDR3 coding sequence is TGTGCCAGCAGCTTAGGAGGAAACTCCTACGAGCAGTACTTC.

The rearrangement uses TRBV5-6 and TRBJ1-4, with TRBD1 as a possible D gene (5 bases). The CDR3 loop spans 15 amino acids. CDR1 and CDR2 from the germline V gene are SGHDT and YYEEEE. Trimming took off 4 bases at V and 8 bases at J, with 18 bases between the two ends. DNA for the CDR3: TGTGCCAGCAGCCAGACGGGGACTGAAATCGAAAAACTGTTTTTT. This gives the protein CASSQTGTEIEKLFF.

The chain is built from TRBV5-1 and TRBJ1-2, with 9 nucleotides matching TRBD1. Trimming removed 0 bases from V and 5 bases from J; junction bases left unmatched: 5. This CDR3 spans 15 amino acids. CDR1 and CDR2 (germline): SGHRS, YFSETQ. In nucleotides, the CDR3 is TGCGCCAGCAGCTTGGGACAGGGGGGCTTTTATGGCTACACCTTC. The encoded protein is CASSLGQGGFYGYTF.